The rows below give T cell receptor beta chains drawn from one sample of a study of glioma-infiltrating T cells after dendritic cell vaccination. Profiled with immunoSEQ multiplex PCR; TCRdb holds only in-frame clones, not every one. Of about 92,000 clones listed, 85% to 90% were seen once; the top ten hold roughly 14%. Material: blood, obtained before dendritic cell vaccination. These receptors all stem from a human donor with glioblastoma. Each CDR3 is given with its conserved first and last residue. Fields, in order: clone size, V gene, D gene, J gene, CDR3 length, CDR3 protein, CDR3 DNA. D genes are given only for firm matches. Clone size is not always given. Where it is, it says once, few, many or a class for expanded clones.

size: NA
V: TRBV18
D: NA
J: TRBJ1-1
length: 17
CDR3: CASSPYLGASRNTEAFF
DNA: TGTGCCAGCTCACCGTATTTAGGGGCGAGCAGAAACACTGAAGCTTTCTTT

size: NA
V: TRBV5-1
D: NA
J: TRBJ1-4
length: 15
CDR3: CASSSPDSGSEKLFF
DNA: TGCGCCAGCAGCTCCCCCGACAGTGGTAGTGAAAAACTGTTTTTT

size: few
V: TRBV9
D: NA
J: TRBJ1-3
length: 14
CDR3: CASSSRLSGNTIYF
DNA: TGTGCCAGCAGCTCCAGACTCTCTGGAAACACCATATATTTT

size: NA
V: TRBV30
D: NA
J: TRBJ2-7
length: 13
CDR3: CAWSVQGSHEQYF
DNA: TGTGCCTGGAGTGTACAGGGATCCCACGAGCAGTACTTC

size: NA
V: TRBV5-1
D: TRBD2
J: TRBJ2-1
length: 16
CDR3: CASSSKLAGAYNEQFF
DNA: TGCGCCAGCAGCAGTAAACTAGCGGGAGCCTACAATGAGCAGTTCTTC

size: NA
V: TRBV25-1
D: TRBD1
J: TRBJ1-6
length: 15
CDR3: CASSVNRGQNSPLHF
DNA: TGTGCCAGCAGTGTTAACAGGGGACAGAATTCACCCCTCCACTTT

size: NA
V: TRBV9
D: NA
J: TRBJ2-1
length: 12
CDR3: CASSATPNEQFF
DNA: TGTGCCAGCAGCGCCACACCCAATGAGCAGTTCTTC

size: once
V: TRBV9
D: TRBD1
J: TRBJ2-3
length: 16
CDR3: CASSPWTGVGTDTQYF
DNA: TGTGCCAGCAGCCCCTGGACAGGGGTGGGGACAGATACGCAGTATTTT

size: NA
V: TRBV27
D: TRBD1
J: TRBJ1-1
length: 12
CDR3: CASSRLQGAAFF
DNA: TGTGCCAGCAGTCGATTACAGGGGGCAGCTTTCTTT

size: NA
V: TRBV7-8
D: NA
J: TRBJ2-1
length: 13
CDR3: CASSTDTYNEQFF
DNA: TGTGCCAGCAGCACCGACACCTACAATGAGCAGTTCTTC

size: NA
V: TRBV7-9
D: NA
J: TRBJ1-2
length: 14
CDR3: CASRPTGSGDGYTF
DNA: TGTGCCAGCAGACCGACAGGTAGCGGGGATGGCTACACCTTC

size: NA
V: TRBV28
D: TRBD1
J: TRBJ1-4
length: 14
CDR3: CASGDRGLGEKLFF
DNA: TGTGCCAGCGGCGACAGGGGGTTGGGTGAAAAACTGTTTTTT

size: NA
V: TRBV10-3
D: NA
J: TRBJ1-5
length: 13
CDR3: CAISRETVQPQHF
DNA: TGTGCCATCAGTCGGGAGACAGTCCAGCCCCAGCATTTT

size: NA
V: TRBV19
D: NA
J: TRBJ2-5
length: 14
CDR3: CASSERQDQETQYF
DNA: TGTGCCAGTAGTGAGAGACAGGACCAAGAGACCCAGTACTTC

size: NA
V: TRBV9
D: TRBD2
J: TRBJ2-4
length: 15
CDR3: CASSVESGGKNIQYF
DNA: TGTGCCAGCAGCGTAGAGAGCGGGGGGAAAAACATTCAGTACTTC

size: NA
V: TRBV6-1
D: TRBD2
J: TRBJ2-7
length: 13
CDR3: CAILLAASYEQYF
DNA: TGTGCCATCTTACTAGCGGCCTCCTACGAGCAGTACTTC

size: NA
V: TRBV19
D: TRBD1
J: TRBJ2-2
length: 15
CDR3: CASSGTGAVTGELFF
DNA: TGTGCCAGTAGCGGTACAGGGGCGGTCACCGGGGAGCTGTTTTTT

size: NA
V: TRBV29-1
D: NA
J: TRBJ1-2
length: 14
CDR3: CSVERGSPHYGYTF
DNA: TGCAGCGTTGAAAGGGGTTCCCCCCACTATGGCTACACCTTC

size: NA
V: TRBV11-2
D: NA
J: TRBJ1-2
length: 15
CDR3: CASSLAGRTNYGYTF
DNA: TGTGCCAGCAGCTTAGCAGGGCGGACTAACTATGGCTACACCTTC

size: few
V: TRBV13
D: TRBD1
J: TRBJ1-2
length: 16
CDR3: CASSLGQGIANYGYTF
DNA: TGTGCCAGCAGCTTGGGACAGGGGATTGCTAACTATGGCTACACCTTC

size: NA
V: TRBV6-5
D: NA
J: TRBJ2-3
length: 13
CDR3: CASRGPSTDTQYF
DNA: TGTGCCAGCAGGGGCCCCTCCACAGATACGCAGTATTTT

size: few
V: TRBV6-5
D: NA
J: TRBJ1-5
length: 15
CDR3: CASRPLPWGDQPQHF
DNA: TGTGCCAGCAGACCCCTACCCTGGGGCGATCAGCCCCAGCATTTT

size: once
V: TRBV7-3
D: TRBD1
J: TRBJ2-2
length: 16
CDR3: CASSLTGQARTGELFF
DNA: TGTGCCAGCAGCTTAACGGGACAGGCAAGGACCGGGGAGCTGTTTTTT

size: NA
V: TRBV2
D: TRBD2
J: TRBJ2-3
length: 16
CDR3: CASSEARQGGTDTQYF
DNA: TGTGCCAGCAGTGAAGCCCGGCAGGGAGGGACAGATACGCAGTATTTT

size: NA
V: TRBV7-2
D: TRBD1
J: TRBJ2-7
length: 14
CDR3: CASSPDRGTYEQYF
DNA: TGTGCCAGCAGCCCGGACAGGGGGACCTACGAGCAGTACTTC

size: NA
V: TRBV14
D: TRBD2
J: TRBJ2-1
length: 19
CDR3: CASSQELAGGPSRYNEQFF
DNA: TGTGCCAGCAGCCAAGAACTAGCGGGAGGGCCTAGTAGGTACAATGAGCAGTTCTTC

size: NA
V: TRBV7-9
D: TRBD2
J: TRBJ2-2
length: 18
CDR3: CASSLERLALSGSGELFF
DNA: TGTGCCAGCAGCTTAGAGAGACTAGCCCTTTCGGGGTCCGGGGAGCTGTTTTTT

size: NA
V: TRBV4-1
D: TRBD1
J: TRBJ1-2
length: 16
CDR3: CASSQDGTGGDYGYTF
DNA: TGCGCCAGCAGCCAAGATGGGACAGGTGGGGACTATGGCTACACCTTC

size: NA
V: TRBV19
D: NA
J: TRBJ1-2
length: 15
CDR3: CASSIAGLANYGYTF
DNA: TGTGCCAGTAGTATAGCGGGTTTGGCTAACTATGGCTACACCTTC

size: NA
V: TRBV5-1
D: NA
J: TRBJ2-7
length: 14
CDR3: CASSLEGRGYEQYF
DNA: TGCGCCAGCAGCTTGGAGGGCAGGGGTTACGAGCAGTACTTC

size: NA
V: TRBV2
D: NA
J: TRBJ2-5
length: 12
CDR3: CASAPGGETQYF
DNA: TGTGCCAGCGCACCCGGAGGGGAGACCCAGTACTTC

size: NA
V: TRBV29-1
D: NA
J: TRBJ1-5
length: 15
CDR3: CSGYRAPRSNQPQHF
DNA: TGCAGCGGTTACAGGGCCCCCCGTAGCAATCAGCCCCAGCATTTT

size: NA
V: TRBV4-1
D: NA
J: TRBJ1-3
length: 17
CDR3: CASSQANLGAVGNTIYF
DNA: TGCGCCAGCAGCCAAGCGAACTTAGGCGCGGTGGGAAACACCATATATTTT

size: few
V: TRBV6-6
D: NA
J: TRBJ1-3
length: 14
CDR3: CASRPRDAGNTIYF
DNA: TGTGCCAGCAGGCCCAGGGATGCTGGAAACACCATATATTTT

size: NA
V: TRBV2
D: NA
J: TRBJ2-2
length: 14
CDR3: CASKILTNTGELFF
DNA: TGTGCCAGCAAGATACTCACTAACACCGGGGAGCTGTTTTTT

size: NA
V: TRBV28
D: TRBD1
J: TRBJ2-5
length: 14
CDR3: CASSLTGAQETQYF
DNA: TGTGCCAGCAGTCTTACAGGGGCCCAAGAGACCCAGTACTTC

size: NA
V: TRBV27
D: TRBD1
J: TRBJ2-7
length: 15
CDR3: CASSFLRDRPYEQYF
DNA: TGTGCCAGCAGTTTTTTGAGGGACAGACCCTACGAGCAGTACTTC

size: NA
V: TRBV27
D: NA
J: TRBJ2-7
length: 13
CDR3: CASSLRPSYEQYF
DNA: TGTGCCAGCAGTTTACGTCCCAGTTACGAGCAGTACTTC

size: NA
V: TRBV27
D: TRBD2
J: TRBJ2-7
length: 14
CDR3: CASSLLAGVNEQYF
DNA: TGTGCCAGCAGTTTGCTGGCGGGAGTGAACGAGCAGTACTTC

size: NA
V: TRBV9
D: TRBD1
J: TRBJ1-1
length: 15
CDR3: CASSENRGLSSEAFF
DNA: TGTGCCAGCAGCGAAAACAGGGGGCTGTCTTCTGAAGCTTTCTTT

size: NA
V: TRBV7-9
D: TRBD1
J: TRBJ2-5
length: 13
CDR3: CASSSRGRETQYF
DNA: TGTGCCAGCAGCTCTAGGGGGCGGGAGACCCAGTACTTC

size: NA
V: TRBV13
D: TRBD1
J: TRBJ1-2
length: 17
CDR3: CASSLTWGTDANYGYTF
DNA: TGTGCCAGCAGCTTAACCTGGGGGACAGACGCTAACTATGGCTACACCTTC

size: NA
V: TRBV9
D: NA
J: TRBJ1-5
length: 14
CDR3: CASSVGGGNQPQHF
DNA: TGTGCCAGCAGCGTAGGGGGGGGGAATCAGCCCCAGCATTTT

size: NA
V: TRBV6-1
D: TRBD2
J: TRBJ2-7
length: 16
CDR3: CASSGGVRLAGSEQYF
DNA: TGTGCCAGCAGTGGTGGGGTAAGACTAGCGGGTAGCGAGCAGTACTTC

size: NA
V: TRBV4-2
D: TRBD1
J: TRBJ2-7
length: 15
CDR3: CASSQEGSTGDEQYF
DNA: TGTGCCAGCAGCCAAGAGGGGTCGACAGGGGACGAGCAGTACTTC

size: few
V: TRBV13
D: TRBD2
J: TRBJ2-7
length: 14
CDR3: CASTERGISYEQYF
DNA: TGTGCCAGCACCGAGCGGGGGATCTCCTACGAGCAGTACTTC

size: few
V: TRBV18
D: NA
J: TRBJ1-3
length: 16
CDR3: CASSPPVTGPGNTIYF
DNA: TGTGCCAGCTCACCACCGGTGACAGGCCCTGGAAACACCATATATTTT

size: NA
V: TRBV5-1
D: TRBD1
J: TRBJ1-4
length: 18
CDR3: CASSLRQGVPRGDEKLFF
DNA: TGCGCCAGCAGCTTGAGACAGGGGGTCCCCCGAGGGGATGAAAAACTGTTTTTT

size: NA
V: TRBV25-1
D: NA
J: TRBJ2-5
length: 12
CDR3: CASGTPQETQYF
DNA: TGTGCCAGCGGGACACCCCAAGAGACCCAGTACTTC

size: NA
V: TRBV28
D: TRBD2
J: TRBJ2-7
length: 16
CDR3: CASSPISAGGGYEQYF
DNA: TGTGCCAGCAGTCCCATTTCCGCGGGGGGAGGATACGAGCAGTACTTC

size: once
V: TRBV18
D: TRBD1
J: TRBJ2-5
length: 13
CDR3: CASSPDRGRAQYF
DNA: TGTGCCAGCTCACCCGACAGGGGGCGAGCCCAGTACTTC

size: NA
V: TRBV2
D: TRBD1
J: TRBJ1-5
length: 15
CDR3: CASSEPGQERQPQHF
DNA: TGTGCCAGCAGTGAACCAGGACAGGAGAGGCAGCCCCAGCATTTT

size: NA
V: TRBV5-1
D: TRBD2
J: TRBJ2-3
length: 14
CDR3: CASSRLAGGDTQYF
DNA: TGCGCCAGCAGCCGACTAGCGGGAGGAGATACGCAGTATTTT